A selection of T cell receptor beta chains follows, all from one sample in a study of vaccination effects on CD4 cells after COVID-19. The antigens these receptors bind are not known. Sequencing used immunoSEQ multiplex PCR; TCRdb keeps in-frame clones, though not all of them. The sample comprises roughly 40,000 clones, 68% of which are singletons, and roughly 4.2% rests with the top ten. The sequencing here drew on CD4+ T cells from PBMCs cultured without peptide, taken before COVID-19 vaccination. These receptors were collected from a human donor who received a COVID-19 vaccine. CDR3s include the opening cysteine and the closing phenylalanine or tryptophan. A D gene is named only where the DNA matches it firmly. Expanded clones get a size class; other rows say once, few or many, or leave the size out.

j_call v_call d_call clone_size cdr3_nt cdr3_aa
TRBJ1-5 TRBV7-6 . . TGTGCCAGCAGCTCCATGGGGAATCAGCCCCAGCATTTT CASSSMGNQPQHF
TRBJ2-4 TRBV3-1/TRBV3-2 . . TGTGCCAGCAGCCAAGCCACTAGGGGCATTCAGTACTTC CASSQATRGIQYF
TRBJ2-7 TRBV3-1/TRBV3-2 . . TGTGCCAGCAGCCAAGTTAACGAGCAGTACTTC CASSQVNEQYF
TRBJ1-4 TRBV6-5 TRBD1 once TGTGCCAGCAGCATAGGGACAGCAACTAATGAAAAACTGTTTTTT CASSIGTATNEKLFF
TRBJ2-5 TRBV11-2 TRBD2 . TGTGCCAGCAGCTTAGATGTTTTGGCTAGCGGGGAAGAGACCCAGTACTTC CASSLDVLASGEETQYF
TRBJ2-3 TRBV5-6 . . TGTGCCAGCAGCTTGGTCTCTTTAGCTAGCACAGATACGCAGTATTTT CASSLVSLASTDTQYF
TRBJ1-2 TRBV30 . . TGTGCCTGGAGTGCGGACCTTAACTATGGCTACACCTTC CAWSADLNYGYTF
TRBJ2-7 TRBV21-1 . few TGTGCCAGCAGCAAACTCGGATCGATCACCTACGAGCAGTACTTC CASSKLGSITYEQYF
TRBJ1-2 TRBV5-5 . . TGTGCCAGCAGTCCAGGGACCGATGGCTACACCTTC CASSPGTDGYTF
TRBJ2-5 TRBV6-5 . . TGTGCCAGCAGATTAGGGCAAGAGACCCAGTACTTC CASRLGQETQYF
TRBJ2-3 TRBV25-1 . few TGTGCCAGCAGTTTCGGACCACACACAGATACGCAGTATTTT CASSFGPHTDTQYF
TRBJ2-7 TRBV25-1 . few TGTGCCAGCAGTGAATACGAGCAGTACTTC CASSEYEQYF
TRBJ1-5 TRBV3-1/TRBV3-2 . medium-sized TGTGCCAGCAGCCACACAGGGAAAGATCAGCCCCAGCATTTT CASSHTGKDQPQHF
TRBJ1-1 TRBV18 . . TGTGCCAGCTCACCTGCAGTGAACACTGAAGCTTTCTTT CASSPAVNTEAFF
TRBJ2-3 TRBV29-1 . . TGCAGCGTGCCCAGGTGGAGCGGAAGCACAGATACGCAGTATTTT CSVPRWSGSTDTQYF
TRBJ2-5 TRBV7-8 TRBD2 . TGTGCCAGCAGCTTACTCGGACTAGCGAGTAGCCAAGAGACCCAGTACTTC CASSLLGLASSQETQYF
TRBJ2-7 TRBV5-4 . once TGTGCCAGCAGCTTGCAGCTAGGGGAGGTTAACGAGCAGTACTTC CASSLQLGEVNEQYF
TRBJ1-3 TRBV4-1 TRBD1 . TGCGCCAGCAGCCTCCGACAGGGGGATGGAAACACCATATATTTT CASSLRQGDGNTIYF
TRBJ2-3 TRBV5-3 TRBD2 few TGTGCCAGAAGCTCAACTAGCGGAGTGGATCCAGATACGCAGTATTTT CARSSTSGVDPDTQYF
TRBJ2-1 TRBV3-1/TRBV3-2 TRBD2 . TGTGCCAGCAGCCGAGGACTAGCGGGCTCCCCCTCCTACAATGAGCAGTTCTTC CASSRGLAGSPSYNEQFF
TRBJ2-7 TRBV6-2/TRBV6-3 TRBD2 . TGTGCCAGCAGTTACCTAGCGGGTTACGAGCAGTACTTC CASSYLAGYEQYF
TRBJ2-3 TRBV7-2 TRBD2 . TGTGCCAGCAGCTCCCAGTTAGCGGGAGGCTATACGCAGTATTTT CASSSQLAGGYTQYF
TRBJ2-7 TRBV21-1 . . TGTGCCAGCAGCGAGAGGGACCCGGGACAGCTAGACTACGAGCAGTACTTC CASSERDPGQLDYEQYF
TRBJ1-1 TRBV19 . . TGTGCCAGTAGTATGGAACGAGGGACTGAAGCTTTCTTT CASSMERGTEAFF
TRBJ1-6 TRBV5-1 TRBD1 once TGCGCCAGCAGCTCAACAGGGGGCGCGGGGAATTCACCCCTCCACTTT CASSSTGGAGNSPLHF
TRBJ2-5 TRBV18 TRBD2 . TGTGCCAGCTCACCTGGGACTAGCGGGCAAGAGACCCAGTACTTC CASSPGTSGQETQYF